This TCR beta chain was recorded in a study of early T cells in non-severe SARS-CoV-2 infection. V was cut by 4 bases and J by 0 bases, with 11 bases left in between. Germline-derived CDR1 and CDR2 are SGDLS and YYNGEE. This CDR3 has 15 residues. Each CDR3 protein is one row after TCRdb ran MiXCR on the 5' RACE reads. The sample lists around 58,000 distinct CDR3 sequences, about 13% occurring once. This clonotype was recorded at least ten times. The J gene is TRBJ1-3, the V gene TRBV9, with D possibly TRBD1 on 5 matching bases. The TCR was taken from an adult who was a healthcare worker with PCR-confirmed SARS-CoV-2 infection or an uninfected control (not recorded which). Input material: whole blood. The CDR3 is CASSRDVDSGNTIYF. For the CDR3, the DNA is TGTGCCAGCAGCCGGGACGTAGACTCTGGAAACACCATATATTTT. The whole variable domain, filled in from reference TRBV9 and TRBJ1-3, reads DSGVTQTPKHLITATGQRVTLRCSPRSGDLSVYWYQQSLDQGLQFLIQYYNGEERAKGNILERFSAQQFPDLHSELNLSSLELGDSALYFCASSRDVDSGNTIYFGEGSWLTVV.